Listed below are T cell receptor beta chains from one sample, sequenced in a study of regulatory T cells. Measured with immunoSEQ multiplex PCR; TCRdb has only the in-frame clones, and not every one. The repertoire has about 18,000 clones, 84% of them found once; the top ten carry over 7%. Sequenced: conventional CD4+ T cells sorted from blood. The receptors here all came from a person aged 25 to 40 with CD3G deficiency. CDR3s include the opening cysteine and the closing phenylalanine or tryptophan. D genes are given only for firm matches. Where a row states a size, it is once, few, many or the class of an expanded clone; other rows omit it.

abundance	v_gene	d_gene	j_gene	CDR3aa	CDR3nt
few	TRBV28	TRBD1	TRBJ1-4	CASSLGGTGYEKLFF	TGTGCCAGCAGTTTAGGGGGGACAGGGTATGAAAAACTGTTTTTT
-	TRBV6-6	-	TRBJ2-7	CASSRPGASEQYF	TGTGCCAGCAGCCGTCCGGGGGCGAGCGAGCAGTACTTC
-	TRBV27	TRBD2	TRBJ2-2	CASRRGAYTGELFF	TGTGCCAGCAGGCGGGGGGCGTACACCGGGGAGCTGTTTTTT
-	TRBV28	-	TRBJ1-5	CVSTIAGATVGNQPQHF	TGTGTCAGCACCATCGCTGGGGCAACGGTTGGCAATCAGCCCCAGCATTTT
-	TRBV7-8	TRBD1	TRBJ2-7	CASSLEGQGFHEQYF	TGTGCCAGCAGCTTAGAGGGACAGGGGTTCCACGAGCAGTACTTC
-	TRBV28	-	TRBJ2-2	CASSLRYGELFF	TGTGCCAGCAGTCTCCGGTACGGGGAGCTGTTTTTT
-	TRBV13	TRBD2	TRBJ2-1	CASSSGLAGNEQFF	TGTGCCAGCAGCTCGGGACTAGCGGGTAATGAGCAGTTCTTC
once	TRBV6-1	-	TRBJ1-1	CASGRHDTEAFF	TGTGCCAGCGGGCGCCATGACACTGAAGCTTTCTTT
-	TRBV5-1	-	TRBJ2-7	CASSLGDKYEQYF	TGCGCCAGCAGCTTGGGGGACAAATACGAGCAGTACTTC
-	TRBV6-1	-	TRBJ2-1	CASRAHYPQRNEQFF	TGTGCCAGCAGAGCACACTACCCTCAGAGGAATGAGCAGTTCTTC
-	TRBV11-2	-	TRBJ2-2	CASSLEVGELFF	TGTGCCAGCAGCTTAGAGGTCGGGGAGCTGTTTTTT
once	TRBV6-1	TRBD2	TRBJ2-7	CASSNLAGGAYEQYF	TGTGCCAGCAGTAACCTAGCGGGAGGAGCCTACGAGCAGTACTTC
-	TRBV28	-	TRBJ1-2	CASSPPPAANTNYGYTF	TGTGCCAGCAGTCCCCCCCCCGCAGCGAATACTAACTATGGCTACACCTTC
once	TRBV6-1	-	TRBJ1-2	CASSAPDRPSSFF	TGTGCCAGCAGTGCCCCGGACAGACCCTCCAGCTTCTTC
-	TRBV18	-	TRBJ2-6	CASSPFRLSGANVLTF	TGTGCCAGCTCACCATTTAGGCTCTCTGGGGCCAACGTCCTGACTTTC
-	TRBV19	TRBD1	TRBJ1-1	CASSMLYRGTEAFF	TGTGCCAGTAGTATGCTTTACAGGGGCACTGAAGCTTTCTTT
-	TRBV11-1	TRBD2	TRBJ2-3	CASSLALLAGGTQYF	TGTGCCAGCAGCTTAGCGCTACTAGCGGGGGGCACGCAGTATTTT
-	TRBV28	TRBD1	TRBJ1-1	CASSQGGRTEAFF	TGTGCCAGCAGTCAGGGGGGTCGGACTGAAGCTTTCTTT
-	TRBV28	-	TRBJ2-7	CASSFPGRKYEQYF	TGTGCCAGCAGTTTCCCGGGACGGAAATACGAGCAGTACTTC
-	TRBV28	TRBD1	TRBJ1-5	CASSVTTGGNQPQHF	TGTGCCAGCAGTGTCACGACAGGGGGCAATCAGCCCCAGCATTTT
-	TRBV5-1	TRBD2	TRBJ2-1	CASSLTLAASYNEQFF	TGCGCCAGCAGCTTGACGCTAGCGGCCTCCTACAATGAGCAGTTCTTC
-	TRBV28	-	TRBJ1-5	CASRTRETRAGNQPQHF	TGTGCCAGCAGGACAAGGGAAACTCGGGCGGGCAATCAGCCCCAGCATTTT
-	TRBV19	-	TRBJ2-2	CASSKSGVTGELFF	TGTGCCAGTAGTAAAAGCGGAGTGACCGGGGAGCTGTTTTTT
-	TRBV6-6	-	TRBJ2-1	CASSYSNYNEQFF	TGTGCCAGCAGTTACTCGAACTACAATGAGCAGTTCTTC
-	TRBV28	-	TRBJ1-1	CASSLLGRVETEAFF	TGTGCCAGCAGTTTGTTAGGGAGGGTAGAGACTGAAGCTTTCTTT
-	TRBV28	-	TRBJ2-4	CASSLLGPGKNIQYF	TGTGCCAGCAGTTTGCTCGGACCAGGGAAAAACATTCAGTACTTC
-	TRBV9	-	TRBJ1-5	CASSVGGEGPRNQPQHF	TGTGCCAGCAGCGTAGGAGGGGAGGGACCGCGCAATCAGCCCCAGCATTTT
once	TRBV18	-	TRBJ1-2	CASSPVVQNYGYTF	TGTGCCAGCTCACCGGTTGTGCAGAACTATGGCTACACCTTC
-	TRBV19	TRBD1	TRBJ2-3	CASSMGQGTDTQYF	TGTGCCAGTAGTATGGGACAGGGCACAGATACGCAGTATTTT
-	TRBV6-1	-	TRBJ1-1	CASSATWNTEAFF	TGTGCCAGCAGTGCCACCTGGAACACTGAAGCTTTCTTT
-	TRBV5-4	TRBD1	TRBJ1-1	CASSVTGGASTEAFF	TGTGCCAGCAGCGTGACAGGGGGCGCGTCCACTGAAGCTTTCTTT
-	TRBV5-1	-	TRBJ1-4	CASSLGDRRGEKLFF	TGCGCCAGCAGCTTGGGAGACAGAAGGGGTGAAAAACTGTTTTTT
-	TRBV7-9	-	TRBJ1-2	CASSLGGRNYGYTF	TGTGCCAGCAGCCTCGGGGGCCGAAACTATGGCTACACCTTC
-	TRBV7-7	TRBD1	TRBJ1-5	CASSLGGPGQTQKNSNQPQHF	TGTGCTAGCAGCTTAGGGGGACCGGGACAGACCCAAAAAAATAGCAATCAGCCCCAGCATTTT
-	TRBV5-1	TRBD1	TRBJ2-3	CASSLTGERKDTQYF	TGCGCCAGCAGCTTGACAGGGGAGAGGAAAGATACGCAGTATTTT
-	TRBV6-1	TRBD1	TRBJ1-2	CASKSTGSNGYTF	TGTGCCAGCAAGTCGACAGGGTCGAATGGCTACACCTTC
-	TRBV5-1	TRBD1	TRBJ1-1	CASSVGTANTEAFF	TGCGCCAGCAGCGTTGGGACAGCGAACACTGAAGCTTTCTTT